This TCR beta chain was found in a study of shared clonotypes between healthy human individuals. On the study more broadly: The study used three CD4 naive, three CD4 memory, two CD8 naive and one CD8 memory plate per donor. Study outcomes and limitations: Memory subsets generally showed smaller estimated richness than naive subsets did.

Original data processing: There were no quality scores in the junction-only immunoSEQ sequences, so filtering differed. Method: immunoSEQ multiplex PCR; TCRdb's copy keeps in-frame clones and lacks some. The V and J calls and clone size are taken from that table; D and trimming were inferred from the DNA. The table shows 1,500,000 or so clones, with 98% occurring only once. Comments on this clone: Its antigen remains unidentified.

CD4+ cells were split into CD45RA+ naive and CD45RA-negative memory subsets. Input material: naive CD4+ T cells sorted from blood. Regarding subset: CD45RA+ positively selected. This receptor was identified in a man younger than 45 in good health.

The chain's CDR3 is CASSKGQGGRQPQHF. CDR3 coding DNA: TGTGCCAGCAGCAAAGGACAGGGTGGGAGGCAGCCCCAGCATTTT. The rearrangement uses TRBV9 and TRBJ1-5, with 8 bases matching TRBD1. From germline, CDR1 is SGDLS and CDR2 YYNGEE. This CDR3 comprises 15 residues. The ends lost 4 bases at V and 7 bases at J; junction bases unmatched: 10.